The 26 T cell receptor beta chains listed next were all sequenced from one sample in a study of blood T cell repertoires in COVID-19. Produced via immunoSEQ multiplex PCR; TCRdb's table is partial and in-frame only. The sample consists of about 380,000 clones, approximately 90% of them appearing once. Sequencing used PBMCs or T cells enriched from blood (not recorded which). The receptors here all came from a woman aged 18-29 years who had recovered from COVID-19.

The chain combines TRBV25-1 with TRBJ1-1, with TRBD1 identical over 7 bases. The germline V gene encodes CDR1 MGHDK and CDR2 SYGVNS. There are 13 residues in the CDR3. Trimming at V came to 7 bases and at J to 5 bases, leaving 7 bases not matched to a gene. The CDR3 DNA sequence: TGTGCCAGCACTCACCGCAGGGGGACTGAAGCTTTCTTT. Residues: CASTHRRGTEAFF. Supplemented by reference TRBV25-1 and TRBJ1-1, the full variable domain reads EADIYQTPRYLVIGTGKKITLECSQTMGHDKMYWYQQDPGMELHLIHYSYGVNSTEKGDLSSESTVSRIRTEHFPLTLESARPSHTSQYLCASTHRRGTEAFFGQGTRLTVV.

The chain employs TRBV30 and TRBJ1-4, with 8 bases that match TRBD1. The V gene end was trimmed by 2 bases and the J gene end by 6 bases; junction bases not matched to a gene: 8. This CDR3 is 15 amino acids long. Germline CDR1 reads GTSNPN; CDR2 reads SVGIG (reference sequence). This CDR3 reads CAWSLTGTGYEKLFF. The CDR3 DNA follows: TGTGCCTGGAGTTTGACAGGGACAGGATATGAAAAACTGTTTTTT.

This sequence joins TRBV7-2 and TRBJ1-2; D is undetermined. Germline V gives CDR1 SGHTA, CDR2 FQGNSA. Trimming took off 1 base at V and 8 bases at J, with 17 bases between the two ends. This CDR3 has 15 amino acids. The DNA of the CDR3 is TGTGCCAGCAGCTTAGAGCTGGGCCCCCTGAAAGGCTACACCTTC. It yields the protein CASSLELGPLKGYTF. Filled out from reference TRBV7-2 and TRBJ1-2, the complete variable domain reads GAGVSQSPSNKVTEKGKDVELRCDPISGHTALYWYRQSLGQGLEFLIYFQGNSAPDKSGLPSDRFSAERTGGSVSTLTIQRTQQEDSAVYLCASSLELGPLKGYTFGSGTRLTVV.

This chain links TRBV7-9 with TRBJ2-2; TRBD2 might be the D (6 bases). This CDR3 contains 15 residues. V was cut by 5 bases and J by 6 bases, with 16 bases left in between. CDR1 SEHNR and CDR2 FQNEAQ come from the germline V gene (reference sequence). The CDR3 DNA sequence: TGTGCCAGCAGCCAAGGGGCGGGGCTGGCCGGGGAGCTGTTTTTT. It codes for CASSQGAGLAGELFF. Full variable domain (remainder filled in from reference TRBV7-9 and TRBJ2-2): DTGVSQNPRHKITKRGQNVTFRCDPISEHNRLYWYRQTLGQGPEFLTYFQNEAQLEKSRLLSDRFSAERPKGSFSTLEIQRTEQGDSAMYLCASSQGAGLAGELFFGEGSRLTVL.

The chain joins TRBV6-5 to TRBJ2-3, with a weak D call TRBD2 (5 bases). Trimming took 6 bases from V and 4 from J, leaving 14 bases between them. The length of the CDR3 is 14 residues. Germline V CDR1 and CDR2: MNHEY, SVGAGI. CDR3 sequence: CASSLTDGADTQYF. CDR3 in DNA: TGTGCCAGCAGCCTAACGGACGGGGCAGATACGCAGTATTTT.

The rearrangement uses TRBV18 and TRBJ1-1, with 7 nucleotides matching TRBD1. The CDR3 runs to 13 residues. Per germline, CDR1 KGHSH and CDR2 LQKENI. With 4 bases clipped from V and 6 bases from J, the junction kept 5 bases outside the gene matches. The CDR3 DNA reads as TGTGCCAGCTCACGGGCAGGGGGAGCTGAAGCTTTCTTT. This sequence encodes CASSRAGGAEAFF.

The chain combines TRBV10-1 with TRBJ1-1; no clear D. Trimming pared 3 bases from V and 1 base from J, leaving 15 bases between. Per the germline V gene, CDR1 is WNHNN and CDR2 is SYGVQD (reference sequence). The CDR3 spans 16 residues. In nucleotides, the CDR3 is TGCGCCAGCAGTGAAAGGGCCCCCGGAGGGAACACTGAAGCTTTCTTT. The encoded protein is CASSERAPGGNTEAFF.

This chain joins TRBV5-6 and TRBJ2-7; D is uncertain. V gave up 3 bases and J gave up 2 bases, with 3 bases separating them. This CDR3 comprises 11 residues. In germline, CDR1 is SGHDT, CDR2 YYEEEE. CDR3 sequence reads: CASSSAYEQYF. For the CDR3, the DNA is TGTGCCAGCAGCTCGGCCTACGAGCAGTACTTC.

The CDR3, as DNA: TGTGCGACAATCTTCCGGGACAGGGGTCCATTCTCTGGGGCCAACGTCCTGACTTTC. This encodes CATIFRDRGPFSGANVLTF. The V gene is TRBV5-4, the J gene TRBJ2-6; 10 nucleotides match TRBD1. Germline assignment: CDR1 SGHNT and CDR2 YYREEE (reference sequence). The CDR3 is made up of 19 amino acids.

This clone has a single count. This chain uses TRBV5-6 with TRBJ2-7; 7 nucleotides align to TRBD1. There are 15 residues in the CDR3. J was trimmed by 2 bases and V by 2 bases; bases with no gene match: 7. Germline V lookup: CDR1 SGHDT, CDR2 YYEEEE. The CDR3 DNA reads TGTGCCAGCAGCTTTAGGGGGACAGCAACCTACGAGCAGTACTTC. It encodes CASSFRGTATYEQYF.

The CDR3 region is CASSLLRGNEKLFF. In DNA, the CDR3 is TGTGCCAGCAGCTTACTCAGGGGGAATGAAAAACTGTTTTTT. The V gene is TRBV6-5, the J gene TRBJ1-4, with 7 bases aligning to TRBD1. Trimming at V came to 6 bases and at J to 5 bases, leaving 6 bases not matched to a gene. The CDR3 loop spans 14 amino acids. Looked up from germline, CDR1 is MNHEY and CDR2 is SVGAGI.

The J gene is TRBJ1-1, the V gene TRBV9; tentatively, D is TRBD1 (6 bases). CDR1 is SGDLS and CDR2 is YYNGEE in the germline V gene. V was cut by 4 bases and J by 5 bases, with 15 bases left in between. The CDR3 is made up of 14 amino acids. The CDR3: CASSHLRTETEAFF. DNA for the CDR3: TGTGCCAGCAGCCACCTTCGGACAGAAACTGAAGCTTTCTTT.

This clone was detected only a few times. This chain links TRBV4-2 with TRBJ2-1; 10 bases map to TRBD2. V shed 0 bases and J 8 bases; nucleotides not matched to a gene: 4. Germline loops: CDR1 LGHNA, CDR2 YNFKEQ. This CDR3 region has 15 residues. In DNA, the CDR3 is TGTGCCAGCAGCCAAGATCGGGGGACTAGCGATGAGCAGTTCTTC. Translating gives CASSQDRGTSDEQFF.

The CDR3 region is CASSQGGSSYNEQFF. Written as DNA, the CDR3 is TGTGCCAGCAGCCAAGGAGGGAGCTCCTACAATGAGCAGTTCTTC. V and J are TRBV14 and TRBJ2-1; tentative D call: TRBD2 (5 bases). This CDR3 has 15 amino acids. Germline V gene lookup returns CDR1 SGHDN and CDR2 FVKESK. Trimming left V 1 base short and J 0 bases short, with 7 bases between.

The rearrangement uses TRBV3-1 (or the pseudogene TRBV3-2) and TRBJ2-7; 12 bases match TRBD2. V lost 7 bases and J lost 3; bases outside the gene matches: 1. CDR3 size: 13 residues. The V gene's germline CDR1 is LGHDT and CDR2 YNNKEL (reference sequence). CDR3: CASTGLAGYEQYF. For the CDR3, the DNA is TGTGCCAGCACGGGACTAGCGGGCTACGAGCAGTACTTC.

The gene calls are TRBV10-3 and TRBJ1-2; the match to TRBD1 covers 7 bases. Unmatched junction bases numbered 6, after V lost 2 bases and J lost 3 bases. Germline CDR1 reads ENHRY; CDR2 reads SYGVKD. The CDR3 covers 15 residues. CDR3 sequence reads: CAISERTGAYYGYTF. Here the CDR3 DNA reads TGTGCCATCAGTGAGCGAACAGGGGCCTACTATGGCTACACCTTC.

The CDR3 bases are TGTGCCACCAGTGACGGGACAGGGTCATCCTACGAGCAGTACTTC. Protein: CATSDGTGSSYEQYF. This chain joins TRBV24-1 and TRBJ2-7, with 9 bases that match TRBD1. The CDR3 extends over 15 amino acids. J was trimmed by 1 base and V by 4 bases; bases with no gene match: 4. Germline CDR1 and CDR2: KGHDR and SFDVKD.

The J gene is TRBJ2-7, the V gene TRBV28; TRBD1 matches at 7 bases. V was clipped by 1 base and J by 3 bases; unmatched bases: 9. This CDR3 comprises 16 residues. Germline V gene lookup returns CDR1 MDHEN and CDR2 SYDVKM. The CDR3 protein is CASSLFPPDRSYEQYF. The DNA of the CDR3 is TGTGCCAGCAGTTTATTTCCTCCGGACAGGAGCTACGAGCAGTACTTC.

The chain recombines TRBV9 with TRBJ2-7; a possible D gene is TRBD2 (6 bases). The germline gives CDR1 SGDLS, CDR2 YYNGEE. V lost 0 bases and J lost 5, with 18 bases in between. The CDR3 spans 16 residues. The CDR3 loop is CASSVGPSGTFHEQYF. The DNA of the CDR3 is TGTGCCAGCAGCGTAGGACCAAGTGGGACTTTCCACGAGCAGTACTTC.

V and J are TRBV1 and TRBJ1-4; no DNA check was done on the table's D call, TRBD1. TRBV1 is termed a pseudogene. This CDR3 has 17 residues. The CDR3 DNA is TGCACCAGCAGCCAACCACCTCGGGACAGGGCCTGCGAAAAACTGTTTTTT. Translating it yields CTSSQPPRDRACEKLFF.

V gene TRBV6-5 combines with J gene TRBJ1-5; 9 nucleotides align to TRBD1. The CDR3 covers 15 residues. Germline lookup yields CDR1 MNHEY and CDR2 SVGAGI. V shed 5 bases and J 3 bases; nucleotides not matched to a gene: 5. Written as DNA, the CDR3 is TGTGCCAGCAGTCTTGGACAGGGGCCCAATCAGCCCCAGCATTTT. Protein sequence: CASSLGQGPNQPQHF.

The gene calls are TRBV6-1 and TRBJ1-5; no definite D call. V lost 3 bases and J lost 0, with 9 bases in between. Germline CDR1 MNHNS, CDR2 SASEGT. The CDR3 consists of 15 residues. The CDR3 loop is CASSEGTTSNQPQHF. The DNA of the CDR3 is TGTGCCAGCAGTGAGGGCACCACTAGCAATCAGCCCCAGCATTTT.

The CDR3 reads CASSLEPGGQGISGANVLTF. Here the CDR3 DNA reads TGTGCCAGCAGCCTCGAACCGGGAGGACAGGGAATCTCTGGGGCCAACGTCCTGACTTTC. The genes are TRBV7-3 and TRBJ2-6, with a tentative D call TRBD1 (8 bases). CDR3 length: 20 amino acids. V was trimmed by 5 bases and J by 0 bases, leaving 23 bases between them. Germline CDR1 is SGHTA and CDR2 is FQGTGA.

This chain joins TRBV5-1 and TRBJ1-1; 7 bases are shared with TRBD1. V trimming: 4 bases; J trimming: 6 bases; junction bases outside the gene matches: 9. Germline assignment: CDR1 SGHRS and CDR2 YFSETQ. The CDR3 sequence is 14 residues long. The CDR3 reads CASSPGQVFAEAFF. The CDR3 nucleotides read TGCGCCAGCAGCCCAGGACAGGTTTTCGCTGAAGCTTTCTTT.

The rearrangement joins TRBV5-8 to TRBJ1-5, with D possibly being TRBD1 (6 bases). The CDR3 length is 16 residues. With 5 bases removed from V and 4 bases from J, the gap between germline ends came to 19 bases. CDR1 SGHTS and CDR2 YDEGEE come from the germline V gene. In nucleotides, the CDR3 is TGTGCCAGCAGATCGTCGGGGGGCTTGGGGAATCAGCCCCAGCATTTT. Its translation: CASRSSGGLGNQPQHF.

This clone was found a few times. The chain has TRBV4-2 and TRBJ1-1; 7 nucleotides line up with TRBD1. The CDR3 is made up of 16 amino acids. J gave up 1 base and V 0 bases, and 5 bases lay outside the gene matches. Germline CDR1 LGHNA, CDR2 YNFKEQ. CDR3 nucleotides: TGTGCCAGCAGCCAAGACCCAGGACAGGCGAACACTGAAGCTTTCTTT. This translates into CASSQDPGQANTEAFF.